This entry features one T cell receptor (beta chain) sequence. The antigen it binds to is not known. Base qualities are missing; no much larger clone stands one base away. V has 2 bases trimmed and J has 9 bases trimmed; junction bases matching no gene number 7. The CDR3 runs 14 amino acids, cysteine and phenylalanine included. Just CDR3 DNA is preserved here, 42 bases in frame from base 1. The CDR1 and CDR2 encoded by the germline V gene are ENHRY and SYGVKD. Library prep was done by RT-PCR. Sequencing relied on a NextSeq 550. Clones were called with MiXCR by TCRdb after fastp trimmed the public reads at Q25, and only in-frame beta chains were retained. CDR3 protein duplicates are merged, each entry listing the most common genes and DNA. The sample includes about 960,000 distinct CDR3 sequences, with 18% observed a single time. Of the sample, 5% to 6.5% falls within the top ten clones. The entry originates in a study of patients and donors after allogeneic stem cell transplantation (dated by TCRdb to 2020 to 2021).

Rearrangement joined TRBV10-3 to TRBJ2-1; TRBD2 lines up with 7 middle nucleotides. The origin of this receptor is a human donor who was either an allogeneic HSCT recipient or a stem cell or donor lymphocyte infusion donor (not recorded which). It is not recorded whose cells these are; they may come from a transplant donor. What was sequenced was blood, either unsorted or a sorted T cell fraction (not recorded which). CDR3 reads: CAISELGSGGEQFF. The nucleotide sequence is given as TGTGCCATCAGTGAGCTGGGCTCGGGGGGTGAGCAGTTCTTC.